This T cell receptor beta chain was profiled in a study of technical replicates of blood from a few donors. This clone was seen just once. Sequencing used immunoSEQ multiplex PCR; TCRdb keeps in-frame clones, though not all of them. This table holds more than 90,000 clones, 95% found once. Germline trimming cut 0 bases from V and 2 bases from J; bases unmatched to any gene: 6. This CDR3 comprises 17 residues. Germline-derived CDR1 and CDR2 are SGHNT and YYREEE (reference sequence). Sequences were obtained from T cells isolated from PBMCs. The clonotype originates from a human donor in good health. V usage is TRBV5-4 and J usage is TRBJ2-1; 9 bases fit TRBD1. In nucleotides, the CDR3 is TGTGCCAGCAGCTTGGCGATTGGACAGGGGCCCTACAATGAGCAGTTCTTC. It yields the protein CASSLAIGQGPYNEQFF.